The 26 T cell receptor beta chains below were found in one sample sequenced in a study of cytomegalovirus exposure and HLA in healthy donors. Primers: 60 Vbeta forward and 13 Jbeta reverse. TCRdb's table, derived via immunoSEQ multiplex PCR, lists solely in-frame clones and lacks some. The repertoire holds 100,000 to 150,000 clones, about 84% seen once, with more than 3% in the top ten. What was sequenced was PBMCs. The receptors here all came from a man aged 18 to 29 in good health and CMV-seropositive.

V usage is TRBV14 and J usage is TRBJ2-6; 7 nucleotides line up with TRBD1. The germline V gene has CDR1 SGHDN and CDR2 FVKESK. Trimming removed 4 bases from V and 2 bases from J; junction bases left unmatched: 8. The CDR3 has 17 residues. The CDR3 loop reads CASSPETQGAGANVLTF. The CDR3 DNA reads TGTGCCAGCAGCCCCGAAACCCAGGGGGCTGGGGCCAACGTCCTGACTTTC.

A few counts support this clone. The chain couples TRBV7-2 to TRBJ1-2; D is uncertain. Trimming took 1 base from V and 0 from J, leaving 15 bases between them. This CDR3 spans 17 amino acids. Germline V lookup: CDR1 SGHTA, CDR2 FQGNSA. CDR3 protein: CASSLDTRASSNYGYTF. CDR3 DNA sequence: TGTGCCAGCAGCTTAGATACTAGGGCATCGTCTAACTATGGCTACACCTTC. The variable domain in full, with the rest retrieved from reference TRBV7-2 and TRBJ1-2, is GAGVSQSPSNKVTEKGKDVELRCDPISGHTALYWYRQSLGQGLEFLIYFQGNSAPDKSGLPSDRFSAERTGGSVSTLTIQRTQQEDSAVYLCASSLDTRASSNYGYTFGSGTRLTVV.

The chain combines TRBV7-2 with TRBJ1-4, with no clear D. Trimming removed 1 base from V and 0 bases from J, with 9 bases in between. Germline V CDR1 and CDR2: SGHTA, FQGNSA. This CDR3 is 16 amino acids long. CDR3 DNA sequence: TGTGCCAGCAGCTTAGTCCAGTATGCAACTAATGAAAAACTGTTTTTT. Its protein is CASSLVQYATNEKLFF.

The chain is built from TRBV9 and TRBJ1-1; 10 positions match TRBD1. Germline-derived CDR1 and CDR2 are SGDLS and YYNGEE. V was clipped by 0 bases and J by 1 base; unmatched bases: 3. CDR3 length: 16 residues. CDR3 in amino acids: CASSVGDRGQNTEAFF. Here the CDR3 DNA reads TGTGCCAGCAGCGTAGGGGACAGGGGCCAGAACACTGAAGCTTTCTTT.

The chain joins TRBV4-3 to TRBJ2-4; possibly TRBD2 for D (6 bases). The germline V and J ends were trimmed by 2 bases and 0 bases, with 8 bases remaining between them. The CDR3 sequence is 15 residues long. Germline-derived CDR1 and CDR2 are LGHNA and YSLEER. CDR3 sequence: CASSQLGLAKNIQYF. The CDR3 coding sequence is TGCGCCAGCAGCCAATTGGGACTAGCCAAAAACATTCAGTACTTC.

DNA of the CDR3: TGTGCCAGCAGCTTAACGCAGCAAGAGACCCAGTACTTC. This gives the protein CASSLTQQETQYF. The chain uses TRBV7-2 and TRBJ2-5; D remains ambiguous. The CDR3 length is 13 residues. CDR1 and CDR2 from the germline V gene are SGHTA and FQGNSA. The ends were cut back, 2 bases at V and 2 bases at J, with 6 bases in the middle.

This clone was counted only a few times. This CDR3 is CASSLAGHNPGNTIYF. Written as DNA, the CDR3 is TGTGCCAGCAGCTTAGCGGGGCACAATCCAGGAAACACCATATATTTT. V gene TRBV7-8 combines with J gene TRBJ1-3; tentatively, D is TRBD1 (5 bases). Germline CDR1 reads SGHVS; CDR2 reads FQNEAQ. V was clipped by 0 bases and J by 4 bases, with 13 bases between them. CDR3 length equals 16 residues.

The chain uses TRBV5-1 and TRBJ2-1, with D maybe TRBD1 (5 bases). CDR1 SGHRS and CDR2 YFSETQ come from the germline V gene. V was clipped by 0 bases and J by 9 bases, with 13 bases between them. The CDR3 extends over 14 amino acids. The CDR3 sequence is CASSLAMQGGEQFF. Here the CDR3 DNA reads TGCGCCAGCAGCTTGGCCATGCAGGGCGGTGAGCAGTTCTTC.

A few counts support this clone. This chain uses TRBV29-1 with TRBJ1-1, with D possibly being TRBD1 (5 bases). V lost 5 bases to trimming and J lost 7 bases, with 11 bases between them. Germline assignment: CDR1 SQVTM and CDR2 ANQGSEA. The CDR3 is 11 amino acids. The CDR3 DNA sequence: TGCAGCGTTACGGCAGGGAATGAAGCTTTCTTT. This translates into CSVTAGNEAFF.

The chain joins TRBV7-6 to TRBJ1-3; D unclear. CDR1 SGHVS and CDR2 FNYEAQ come from the germline V gene. There are 14 residues in the CDR3. V was clipped by 4 bases and J by 0 bases, with 7 bases between them. The CDR3 spells CASSSQNSGNTIYF. DNA of the CDR3: TGTGCCAGCAGCTCACAAAACTCTGGAAACACCATATATTTT.

The chain has TRBV6-5 and TRBJ1-2; possible D gene TRBD1, 6 bases. Trimming shortened V by 8 bases and J by 2 bases, and 9 bases separated the two germline ends. CDR3 size: 12 residues. From germline, CDR1 is MNHEY and CDR2 SVGAGI. The CDR3 loop reads CASRTGNYGYTF. CDR3 nucleotides: TGTGCCAGCCGTACAGGGAACTATGGCTACACCTTC.

This chain connects TRBV6-5 to TRBJ2-7; D uncertain. V gave up 0 bases and J gave up 2 bases, with 8 bases separating them. CDR3 size: 14 residues. The germline CDR1 and CDR2 sequences are MNHEY and SVGAGI. CDR3 protein: CASSYSSKAYEQYF. CDR3 coding DNA: TGTGCCAGCAGTTACTCGTCTAAAGCCTACGAGCAGTACTTC.

This chain links TRBV19 with TRBJ2-5; the match to TRBD2 covers 10 bases. Germline CDR1 reads LNHDA; CDR2 reads SQIVND (reference sequence). The CDR3 runs to 14 residues. The trim removed 6 bases at V and 5 bases at J, leaving 6 bases unmatched. CDR3 sequence: CASRGTSVSETQYF. In nucleotides, the CDR3 is TGTGCCAGTAGAGGGACTAGCGTATCGGAGACCCAGTACTTC.

The rearrangement links TRBV12-5 to TRBJ1-6, with 9 nucleotides matching TRBD1. The CDR3 loop spans 17 amino acids. The germline V gene encodes CDR1 LGHNT and CDR2 FRNRAP. Unmatched junction bases numbered 8, after V lost 1 base and J lost 7 bases. The CDR3 coding sequence is TGTGCTAGTGGTTTGGGACAAACGACAGGGGGAAATTCACCCCTCCACTTT. As protein: CASGLGQTTGGNSPLHF.

V usage is TRBV29-1 and J usage is TRBJ2-7; perhaps TRBD2 as D (6 bases). The CDR3 covers 13 residues. V shed 6 bases and J shed 3 bases, with 15 bases lying between them. Germline V gene sequence: CDR1 SQVTM, CDR2 ANQGSEA. The CDR3 loop is CSVREPPLYEQYF. CDR3 coding DNA: TGCAGCGTCCGGGAGCCTCCCCTCTACGAGCAGTACTTC.

This rearrangement joins TRBV7-9 to TRBJ1-1; D perhaps matches TRBD1 (5 bases). V lost 0 bases and J lost 1, with 6 bases in between. In germline, CDR1 is SEHNR, CDR2 FQNEAQ (reference sequence). The CDR3 is 14 amino acids. The chain's CDR3 is CASSLAGQNTEAFF. In nucleotides, the CDR3 is TGTGCCAGCAGCTTAGCCGGACAGAACACTGAAGCTTTCTTT.

The chain uses TRBV29-1 and TRBJ2-6; D is ambiguous. The germline V gene encodes CDR1 SQVTM and CDR2 ANQGSEA. Trimming took 6 bases from V and 0 from J, leaving 3 bases between them. The CDR3 extends over 12 amino acids. The CDR3 sequence: CSVYSGANVLTF. CDR3 in DNA: TGCAGCGTGTACTCTGGGGCCAACGTCCTGACTTTC.

The rearrangement joins TRBV12-5 to TRBJ2-5; perhaps TRBD2 as D (5 bases). The J call could be wrong; TRBJ2-7 is a better fit for the DNA end. CDR1 and CDR2 (germline): LGHNT, FRNRAP. This CDR3 comprises 12 residues. The DNA of the CDR3 is TGTGCTAGTGGTTTACTAGTCTACGAGCAGTACTTC. Amino acids: CASGLLVYEQYF.

The chain carries TRBV9 and TRBJ2-2; D is unclear. V was cut by 0 bases and J by 7 bases, with 10 bases left in between. The CDR3 spans 14 residues. Germline V gene lookup returns CDR1 SGDLS and CDR2 YYNGEE. The CDR3 region is CASSVDLESGELFF. The CDR3 bases are TGTGCCAGCAGCGTAGACCTTGAGAGCGGGGAGCTGTTTTTT.

In its sample, this clone was seen a few times. The rearrangement links TRBV4-2 to TRBJ2-2, with 8 bases aligning to TRBD2. V gave up 4 bases and J gave up 3 bases; unmatched junction bases: 7. CDR3 size: 16 residues. The germline CDR1 and CDR2 sequences are LGHNA and YNFKEQ. The CDR3 protein is CASSPRAGDDTGELFF. CDR3 nucleotide sequence: TGTGCCAGCAGCCCCAGAGCGGGAGATGACACCGGGGAGCTGTTTTTT.

The chain employs TRBV19 and TRBJ2-3; 7 bases agree with TRBD2. CDR1 and CDR2 (germline): LNHDA, SQIVND (reference sequence). Trimming at V came to 3 bases and at J to 0 bases, leaving 9 bases not matched to a gene. This CDR3 comprises 17 residues. The chain's CDR3 is CASSITSREESTDTQYF. The CDR3 DNA is TGTGCCAGTAGTATTACGAGCCGGGAGGAAAGCACAGATACGCAGTATTTT.

The rearrangement uses TRBV5-1 and TRBJ2-3; 7 bases match TRBD1. Germline-derived CDR1 and CDR2 are SGHRS and YFSETQ. V lost 3 bases and J lost 3; bases outside the gene matches: 4. This CDR3 is 14 amino acids long. In nucleotides, the CDR3 is TGCGCCAGCAGCTCTGGACAGGCAACAGATACGCAGTATTTT. Encoded protein: CASSSGQATDTQYF.

The V and J genes are TRBV2 and TRBJ2-6, with D possibly TRBD2 on 7 matching bases. Trimming took 5 bases from V and 0 from J, leaving 20 bases between them. The CDR3 runs 19 residues. From germline, CDR1 is SNHLY and CDR2 FYNNEI. In DNA form, the CDR3 reads TGTGCCAGCAGTCGACATGGGGGGGGCGTCTACTCTGGGGCCAACGTCCTGACTTTC. Translating gives CASSRHGGGVYSGANVLTF. The complete variable domain, with remaining parts taken from reference TRBV2 and TRBJ2-6, reads EPEVTQTPSHQVTQMGQEVILRCVPISNHLYFYWYRQILGQKVEFLVSFYNNEISEKSEIFDDQFSVERPDGSNFTLKIRSTKLEDSAMYFCASSRHGGGVYSGANVLTFGAGSRLTVL.

The chain combines TRBV7-9 with TRBJ2-5, with 7 bases that match TRBD1. This CDR3 has 14 residues. J was trimmed by 4 bases and V by 6 bases; bases with no gene match: 8. Germline CDR1 and CDR2: SEHNR and FQNEAQ (reference sequence). The CDR3 sequence: CASRLRTGRETQYF. The CDR3 DNA sequence: TGTGCCAGCAGGTTACGGACAGGTCGAGAGACCCAGTACTTC.

CDR3 in amino acids: CASSKAAPLLTRLRETQYF. The CDR3 DNA sequence: TGTGCCAGCAGCAAAGCGGCCCCGCTTTTGACTAGATTGAGGGAGACCCAGTACTTC. This sequence joins TRBV21-1 and TRBJ2-5; TRBD2, the table's D call, was not compared with the DNA. TRBV21-1 represents a pseudogene. The CDR3 totals 19 residues.

The rearrangement uses TRBV2 and TRBJ2-7; 9 positions agree with TRBD2. Germline CDR1 reads SNHLY; CDR2 reads FYNNEI. V shed 1 base, J shed 5 bases, and the junction held 24 bases outside the gene matches. The CDR3 runs to 21 residues. This CDR3 is CASSEVWGGIRNSGRSHEQYF. The CDR3 nucleotides read TGTGCCAGCAGTGAAGTGTGGGGGGGCATCAGAAATAGCGGGAGATCCCACGAGCAGTACTTC.